The 8 T cell receptor beta chains below all came from one sample that was sequenced in a study of T cell changes during pregnancy in multiple sclerosis. The method was immunoSEQ multiplex PCR; TCRdb's version includes in-frame clones alone and lacks a portion of them. The table records tens of thousands of clones, around nine tenths of them present only once. The sequencing here drew on CD4+ T cells from peripheral blood mononuclear cells, taken before pregnancy. The receptors derive from a female donor with multiple sclerosis, enrolled in a pregnancy study.

The chain carries TRBV5-1 and TRBJ1-1, with D unclear. CDR3 length: 14 residues. Germline assignment: CDR1 SGHRS and CDR2 YFSETQ. V was cut by 6 bases and J by 3 bases, with 15 bases left in between. The DNA of the CDR3 is TGCGCCAGCAAAAGGGAGGATTTTTACACTGAAGCTTTCTTT. It is translated as CASKREDFYTEAFF.

This clone is a singleton in its sample. The chain employs TRBV7-9 and TRBJ2-2; tentatively, D is TRBD1 (5 bases). V dropped 2 bases and J dropped 0 bases, with 10 bases sitting between them. The CDR3 loop spans 16 amino acids. Looked up from germline, CDR1 is SEHNR and CDR2 is FQNEAQ (reference sequence). DNA of the CDR3: TGTGCCAGCAGCTTACGGACATCCCCGAACACCGGGGAGCTGTTTTTT. It specifies CASSLRTSPNTGELFF.

V and J are TRBV6-5 and TRBJ1-5; D may be TRBD1 (5 bases). CDR1 is MNHEY and CDR2 is SVGAGI in the germline V gene. V lost 5 bases, J lost 0 bases, and 11 bases lay in between. This CDR3 has 15 residues. CDR3 DNA: TGTGCCAGCAGTCCCAGGGTAAATAGCAATCAGCCCCAGCATTTT. It specifies CASSPRVNSNQPQHF.

The genes are TRBV7-9 and TRBJ2-2, with D unresolved. Germline V gene data show CDR1 as SEHNR and CDR2 as FQNEAQ (reference sequence). This CDR3 region has 13 residues. The V end lost 2 bases, the J end lost 5 bases, and 6 bases lay between the germline ends. CDR3 region: CASSLLVTGELFF. As DNA, the CDR3 is TGTGCCAGCAGCTTATTAGTAACCGGGGAGCTGTTTTTT.

The rearrangement joins TRBV5-4 to TRBJ2-1; D perhaps matches TRBD2 (5 bases). This CDR3 contains 14 residues. Germline lookup yields CDR1 SGHNT and CDR2 YYREEE (reference sequence). V lost 4 bases and J lost 13, with 21 bases in between. This CDR3 is CASSLSGVERDQFF. Here the CDR3 DNA reads TGTGCCAGCAGCCTCAGTGGGGTTGAGAGGGATCAGTTCTTC.

The rearrangement uses TRBV28 and TRBJ2-7; 7 nucleotides match TRBD1. The V gene end was trimmed by 8 bases and the J gene end by 5 bases; junction bases not matched to a gene: 12. The CDR3 runs to 14 residues. Looked up from germline, CDR1 is MDHEN and CDR2 is SYDVKM. Here the CDR3 DNA reads TGTGCCAGCGAAACAGGGGCGTTCCGTGACGAGCAGTACTTC. This sequence encodes CASETGAFRDEQYF.

CDR3 in DNA: TGTGCCAGCAGTTACAGGGGGCGAAGGACTGAAGCTTTCTTT. Translated: CASSYRGRRTEAFF. The chain employs TRBV6-6 and TRBJ1-1; TRBD1 agrees at 7 bases. Germline values: CDR1 MNHNY, CDR2 SVGAGI (reference sequence). The junction had 5 bases not matched to a gene; V was cut back by 2 bases and J by 5 bases. The CDR3 covers 14 residues.

The chain employs TRBV25-1 and TRBJ2-1; the match to TRBD2 covers 7 bases. With V trimmed by 6 bases and J by 0 bases, 5 bases remained unmatched. The CDR3 runs 15 residues. Germline V gene sequence: CDR1 MGHDK, CDR2 SYGVNS. The CDR3 nucleotides read TGTGCCAGCAGGACAGCGGGAAGCTCCTACAATGAGCAGTTCTTC. This gives the protein CASRTAGSSYNEQFF.